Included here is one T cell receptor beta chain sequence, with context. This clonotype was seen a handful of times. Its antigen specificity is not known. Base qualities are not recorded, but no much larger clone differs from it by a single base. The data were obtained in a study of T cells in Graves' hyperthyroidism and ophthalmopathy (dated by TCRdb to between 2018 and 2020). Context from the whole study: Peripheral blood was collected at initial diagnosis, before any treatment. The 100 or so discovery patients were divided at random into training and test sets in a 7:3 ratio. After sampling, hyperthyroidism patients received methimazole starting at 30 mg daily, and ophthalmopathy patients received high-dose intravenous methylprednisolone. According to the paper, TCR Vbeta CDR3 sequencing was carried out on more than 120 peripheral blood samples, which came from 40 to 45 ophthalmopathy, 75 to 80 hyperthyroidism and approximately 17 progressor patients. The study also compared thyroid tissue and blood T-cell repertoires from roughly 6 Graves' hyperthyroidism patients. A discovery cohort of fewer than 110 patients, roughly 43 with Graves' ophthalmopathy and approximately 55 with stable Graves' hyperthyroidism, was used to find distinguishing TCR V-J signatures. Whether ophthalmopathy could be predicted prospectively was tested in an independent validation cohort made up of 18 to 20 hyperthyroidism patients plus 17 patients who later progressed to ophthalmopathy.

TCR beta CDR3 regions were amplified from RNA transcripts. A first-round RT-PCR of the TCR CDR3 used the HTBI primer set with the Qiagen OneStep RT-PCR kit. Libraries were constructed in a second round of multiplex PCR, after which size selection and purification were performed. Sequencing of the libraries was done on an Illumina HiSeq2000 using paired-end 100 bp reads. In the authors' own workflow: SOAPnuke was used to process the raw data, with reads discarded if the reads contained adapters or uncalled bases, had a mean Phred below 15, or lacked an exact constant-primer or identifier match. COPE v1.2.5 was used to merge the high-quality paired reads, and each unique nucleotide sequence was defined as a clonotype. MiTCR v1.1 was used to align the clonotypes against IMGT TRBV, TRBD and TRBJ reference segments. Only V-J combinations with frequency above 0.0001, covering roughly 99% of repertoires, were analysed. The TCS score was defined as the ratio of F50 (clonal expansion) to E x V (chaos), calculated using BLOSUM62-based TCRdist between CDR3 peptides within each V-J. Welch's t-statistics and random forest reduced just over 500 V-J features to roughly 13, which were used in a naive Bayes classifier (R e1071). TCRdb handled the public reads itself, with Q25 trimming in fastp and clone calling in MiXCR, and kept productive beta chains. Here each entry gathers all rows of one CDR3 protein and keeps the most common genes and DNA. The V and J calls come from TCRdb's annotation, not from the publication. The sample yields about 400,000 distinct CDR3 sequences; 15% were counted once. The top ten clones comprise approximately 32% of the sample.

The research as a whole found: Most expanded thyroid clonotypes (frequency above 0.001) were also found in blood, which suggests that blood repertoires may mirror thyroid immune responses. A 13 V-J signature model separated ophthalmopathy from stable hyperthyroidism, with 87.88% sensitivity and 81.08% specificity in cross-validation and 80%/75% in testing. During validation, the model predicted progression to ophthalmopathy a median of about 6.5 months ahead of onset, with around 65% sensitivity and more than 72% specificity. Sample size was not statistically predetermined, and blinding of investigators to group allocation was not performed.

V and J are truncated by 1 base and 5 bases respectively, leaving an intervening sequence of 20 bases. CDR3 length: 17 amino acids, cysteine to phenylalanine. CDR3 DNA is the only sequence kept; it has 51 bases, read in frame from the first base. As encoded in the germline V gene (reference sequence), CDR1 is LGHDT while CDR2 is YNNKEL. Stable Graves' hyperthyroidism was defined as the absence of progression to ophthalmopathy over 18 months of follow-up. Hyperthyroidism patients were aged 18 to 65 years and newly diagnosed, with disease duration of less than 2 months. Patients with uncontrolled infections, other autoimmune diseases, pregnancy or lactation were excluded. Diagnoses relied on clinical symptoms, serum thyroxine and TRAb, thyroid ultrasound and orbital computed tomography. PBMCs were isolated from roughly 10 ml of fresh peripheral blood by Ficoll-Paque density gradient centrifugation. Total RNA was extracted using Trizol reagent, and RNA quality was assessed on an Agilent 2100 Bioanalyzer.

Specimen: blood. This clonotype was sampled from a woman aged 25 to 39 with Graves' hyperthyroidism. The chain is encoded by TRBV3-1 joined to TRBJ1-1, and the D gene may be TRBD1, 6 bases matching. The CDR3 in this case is CASSQVGGGARQTEAFF. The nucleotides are TGTGCCAGCAGCCAAGTAGGGGGGGGGGCGCGTCAAACTGAAGCTTTCTTT.